Listed below are T cell receptor beta chains from one sample, sequenced in a study of CD8+CD57+ T cells in acquired aplastic anemia. In TCRdb, the reads were re-called with MiXCR into one record per CDR3 protein. Counted here are about 250,000 distinct CDR3 sequences, approximately 45% occurring once; the ten biggest clones make up under 9%. Sequenced: sorted CD4+, CD8+, or CD8+CD57+ T cells (not recorded which) from PBMCs. These receptors all stem from a human donor with aplastic anemia. The conserved cysteine and the conserved F or W are not part of the CDR3 here. Not every row has a clone size; where given, it reads once, few, many or a size class.

abundance,v_gene,CDR3aa
many,TRBV4-1,ASSHEGVDSPLH
-,TRBV5-6,ASSGASGNAYNEQF
once,TRBV15,ATSRDLAGGPGEQY
many,TRBV7-6,ASSPLTEYNEQF
-,TRBV9,ASGPLTRGRKTEAF
-,TRBV7-6,ASSTGTGGNEQF
once,TRBV9,ASSVDAGAGNEQF
many,TRBV9,ASSSAPSPNTEAF
-,TRBV7-2,ASSKTGTNEKLF
-,TRBV30,AWSELGDYGYT
-,TRBV12-5,ASSTGDGTQY